This T cell receptor (beta chain) was recorded in a study of Graves' ophthalmopathy and Graves' hyperthyroidism. Scientists amplified the TCR beta CDR3 regions from RNA transcripts. The authors performed first-round RT-PCR with HTBI primers and then a second-round multiplex PCR. Using its own MiXCR run on the multiplex PCR reads, TCRdb lists one record per CDR3 protein. The table lists approximately 380,000 distinct CDR3 sequences, more than 20% of them singletons. Pregnant or lactating patients and those with other autoimmune diseases or uncontrolled infections were excluded. The authors used Ficoll-Paque density gradient centrifugation to separate PBMCs. The input was around 10 ml of fresh peripheral blood. CDR1 and CDR2 (germline): MGHDK, SYGVNS. This CDR3 has 15 amino acids. V was pared by 2 bases and J by 5 bases, with 15 bases between. This clonotype was seen at least ten times.

This clonotype originated in a young woman with stable Graves' hyperthyroidism. This chain connects TRBV25-1 to TRBJ2-5, with a possible D match to TRBD2 (5 bases). The sample comprised peripheral blood. In DNA form, the CDR3 reads TGTGCCAGCAGTGAAGCCGCGAGGGCGGCGGAGACCCAGTACTTC. This gives the protein CASSEAARAAETQYF.